The clone carrying this T cell receptor (beta chain) counts as medium-sized. The sample belongs to a study of graft-versus-host responses after intestinal transplantation. Generated by immunoSEQ multiplex PCR, the TCRdb table keeps only in-frame clones and is missing some. This table holds fewer than 8,000 clones, 20% to 25% found once. The sequences come from alloreactive CD4+ T cells from a mixed lymphocyte reaction culture, collected before transplantation. As to subset: CFSE-low proliferating T cells sorted from approximately 6-day pre-transplant mixed lymphocyte reaction (GvH or HvG direction). The clonotype originates from a human patient who was an organ donor for intestinal transplantation.

The CDR3 here is CASRLQGGEKLFF. The CDR3 DNA sequence: TGTGCCAGCAGGTTACAGGGCGGTGAAAAACTGTTTTTT. The chain couples TRBV11-2 to TRBJ1-4, with D possibly TRBD1 on 6 matching bases. Per germline, CDR1 SGHAT and CDR2 FQNNGV. This CDR3 spans 13 amino acids. Trimming stripped 6 bases from V and 7 bases from J, with 12 bases between.